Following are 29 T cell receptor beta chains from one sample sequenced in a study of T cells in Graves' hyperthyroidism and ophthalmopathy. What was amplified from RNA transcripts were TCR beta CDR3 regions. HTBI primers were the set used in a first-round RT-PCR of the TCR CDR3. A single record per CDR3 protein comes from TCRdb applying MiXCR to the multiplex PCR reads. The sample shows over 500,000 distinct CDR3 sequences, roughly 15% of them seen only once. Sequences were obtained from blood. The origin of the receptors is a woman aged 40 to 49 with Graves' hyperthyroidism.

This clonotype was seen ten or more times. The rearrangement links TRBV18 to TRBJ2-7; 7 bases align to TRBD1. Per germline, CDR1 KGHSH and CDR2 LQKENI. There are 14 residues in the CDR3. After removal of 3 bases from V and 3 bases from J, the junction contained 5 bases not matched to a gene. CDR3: CASSPFGTDYEQYF. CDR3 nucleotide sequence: TGTGCCAGCTCACCGTTTGGGACAGACTACGAGCAGTACTTC.

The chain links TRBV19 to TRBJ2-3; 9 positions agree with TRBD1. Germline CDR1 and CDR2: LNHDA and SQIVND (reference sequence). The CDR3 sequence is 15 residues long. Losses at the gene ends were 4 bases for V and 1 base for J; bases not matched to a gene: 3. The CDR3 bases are TGTGCCAGTAGTACCTGGGACAGGGGCACAGATACGCAGTATTTT. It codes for CASSTWDRGTDTQYF.

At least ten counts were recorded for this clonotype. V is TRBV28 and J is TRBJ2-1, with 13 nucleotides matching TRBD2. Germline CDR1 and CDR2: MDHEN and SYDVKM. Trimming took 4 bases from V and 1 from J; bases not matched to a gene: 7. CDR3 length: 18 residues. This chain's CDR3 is CASSYRTGLAGSYNEQFF. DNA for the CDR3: TGTGCCAGCAGTTATCGTACGGGACTAGCGGGATCCTACAATGAGCAGTTCTTC.

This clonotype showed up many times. This CDR3 is CASSLYGDNTEAFF. In nucleotides, the CDR3 is TGTGCCAGCAGTTTATACGGGGACAACACTGAAGCTTTCTTT. J is TRBJ1-1 and V is TRBV28; weak D call: TRBD1 (5 bases). The V and J ends lost 1 base and 2 bases respectively, with 8 bases between them. CDR1 and CDR2 from the germline V gene are MDHEN and SYDVKM. This CDR3 contains 14 residues.

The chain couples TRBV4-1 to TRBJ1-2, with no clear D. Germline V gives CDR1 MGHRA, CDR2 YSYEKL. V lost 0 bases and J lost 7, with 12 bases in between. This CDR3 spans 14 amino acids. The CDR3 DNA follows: TGCGCCAGCAGCCAAGATCCCTGGGGAGGTGGCTACACCTTC. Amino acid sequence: CASSQDPWGGGYTF.

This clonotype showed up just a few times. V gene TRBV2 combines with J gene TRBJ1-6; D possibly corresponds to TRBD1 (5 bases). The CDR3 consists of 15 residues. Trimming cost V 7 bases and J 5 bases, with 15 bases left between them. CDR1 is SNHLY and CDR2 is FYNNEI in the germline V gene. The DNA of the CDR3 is TGTGCCAGCAATCGAGGCTGGGACCATAATTCACCCCTCCACTTT. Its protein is CASNRGWDHNSPLHF.

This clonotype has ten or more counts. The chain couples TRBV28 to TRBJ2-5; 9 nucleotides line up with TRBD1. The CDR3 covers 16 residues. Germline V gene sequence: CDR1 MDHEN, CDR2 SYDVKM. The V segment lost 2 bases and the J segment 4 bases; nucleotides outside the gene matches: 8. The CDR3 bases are TGTGCCAGCAGTTTAGTGGGACAGGGCGGGGGAGAGACCCAGTACTTC. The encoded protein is CASSLVGQGGGETQYF.

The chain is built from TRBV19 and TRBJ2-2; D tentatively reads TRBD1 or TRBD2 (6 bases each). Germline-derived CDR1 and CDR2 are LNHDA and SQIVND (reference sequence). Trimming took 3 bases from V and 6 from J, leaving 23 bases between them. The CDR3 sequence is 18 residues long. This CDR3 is CASSMRRSSTGTAGELFF. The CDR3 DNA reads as TGTGCCAGTAGTATGAGGAGGTCCTCTACAGGGACTGCCGGGGAGCTGTTTTTT.

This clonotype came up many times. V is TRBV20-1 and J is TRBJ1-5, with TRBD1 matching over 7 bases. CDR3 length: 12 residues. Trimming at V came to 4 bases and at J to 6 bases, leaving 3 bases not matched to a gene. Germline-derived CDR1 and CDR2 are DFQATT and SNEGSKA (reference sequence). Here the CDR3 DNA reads TGCAGTGCTATGAGACAGGGTCAGCCCCAGCATTTT. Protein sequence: CSAMRQGQPQHF.

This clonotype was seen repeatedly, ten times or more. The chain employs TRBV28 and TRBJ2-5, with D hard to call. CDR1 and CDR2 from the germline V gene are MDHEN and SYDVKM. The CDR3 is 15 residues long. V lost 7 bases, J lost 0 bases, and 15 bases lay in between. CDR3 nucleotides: TGTGCCAGCATTCGGGCAGGTGGCTACCAAGAGACCCAGTACTTC. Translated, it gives CASIRAGGYQETQYF.

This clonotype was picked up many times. CDR3 protein: CASSYRQGLRETQYF. The CDR3 DNA follows: TGTGCCAGCAGCTACCGACAGGGTTTGAGAGAGACCCAGTACTTC. The V call is TRBV5-8, the J call TRBJ2-5, with 7 bases that match TRBD1. Per germline, CDR1 SGHTS and CDR2 YDEGEE. The CDR3 totals 15 residues. The trim removed 3 bases at V and 4 bases at J, leaving 9 bases unmatched.

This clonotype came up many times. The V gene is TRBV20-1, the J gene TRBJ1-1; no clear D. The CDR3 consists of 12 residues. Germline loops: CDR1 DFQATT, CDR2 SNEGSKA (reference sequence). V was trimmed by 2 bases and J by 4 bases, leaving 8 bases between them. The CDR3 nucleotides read TGCAGTGCTAGAATTCAAGCCACTGAAGCTTTCTTT. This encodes CSARIQATEAFF.

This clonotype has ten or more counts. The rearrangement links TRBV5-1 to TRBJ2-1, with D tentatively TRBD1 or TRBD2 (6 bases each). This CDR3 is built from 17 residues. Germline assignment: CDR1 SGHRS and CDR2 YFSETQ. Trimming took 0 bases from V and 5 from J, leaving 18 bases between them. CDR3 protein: CASSLGREGGIHNEQFF. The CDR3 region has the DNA TGCGCCAGCAGCTTGGGGCGGGAAGGGGGGATACACAATGAGCAGTTCTTC.

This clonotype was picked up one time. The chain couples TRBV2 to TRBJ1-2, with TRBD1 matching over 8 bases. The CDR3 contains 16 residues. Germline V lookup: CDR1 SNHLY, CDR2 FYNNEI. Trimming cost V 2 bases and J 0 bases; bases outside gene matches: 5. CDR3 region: CASSERTGYTNYGYTF. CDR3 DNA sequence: TGTGCCAGCAGTGAAAGGACAGGGTATACTAACTATGGCTACACCTTC.

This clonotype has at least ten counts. CDR3 nucleotide sequence: TGTGCCAGCAGCTTCCTCCTCACGAGCTCCTACGAGCAGTACTTC. It translates to CASSFLLTSSYEQYF. The chain links TRBV11-2 to TRBJ2-7; D is undetermined. Germline CDR1 reads SGHAT; CDR2 reads FQNNGV. The CDR3 consists of 15 residues. Trimming cost V 3 bases and J 0 bases, with 12 bases left between them.

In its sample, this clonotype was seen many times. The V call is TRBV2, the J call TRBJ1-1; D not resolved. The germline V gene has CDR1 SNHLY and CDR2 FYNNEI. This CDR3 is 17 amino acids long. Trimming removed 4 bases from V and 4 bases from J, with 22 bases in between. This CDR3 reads CASSASRGIWDRTEAFF. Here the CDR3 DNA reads TGTGCCAGCAGTGCGAGTCGGGGAATTTGGGATCGCACTGAAGCTTTCTTT.

The CDR3 loop reads CSVEGYREGEKLFF. The CDR3, as DNA: TGCAGCGTTGAAGGATACAGGGAGGGAGAAAAACTGTTTTTT. This chain links TRBV29-1 with TRBJ1-4; possibly TRBD1 for D (6 bases). CDR3 length: 14 residues. The V end was cut by 1 base, the J end by 8 bases, with 14 bases between. Germline V lookup: CDR1 SQVTM, CDR2 ANQGSEA.

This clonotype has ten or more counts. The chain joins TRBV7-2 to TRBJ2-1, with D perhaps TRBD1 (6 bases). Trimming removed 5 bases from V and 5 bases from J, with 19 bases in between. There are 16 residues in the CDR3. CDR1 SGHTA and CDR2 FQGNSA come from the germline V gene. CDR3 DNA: TGTGCCAGCAGCCTCCGACAGGCCCTGACCAACAATGAGCAGTTCTTC. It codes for CASSLRQALTNNEQFF.

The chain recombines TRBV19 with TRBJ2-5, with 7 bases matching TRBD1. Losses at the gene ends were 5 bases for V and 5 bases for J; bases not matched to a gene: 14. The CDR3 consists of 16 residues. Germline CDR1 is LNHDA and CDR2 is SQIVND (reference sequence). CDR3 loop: CASSPRQGSSAETQYF. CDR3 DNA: TGTGCCAGTAGTCCACGACAGGGTTCCTCTGCGGAGACCCAGTACTTC.

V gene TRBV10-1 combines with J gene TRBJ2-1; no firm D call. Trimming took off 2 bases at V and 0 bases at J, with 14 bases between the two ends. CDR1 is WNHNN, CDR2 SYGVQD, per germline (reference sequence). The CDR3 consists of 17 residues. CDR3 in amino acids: CASSEIEGGGSYNEQFF. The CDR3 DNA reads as TGCGCCAGCAGTGAGATCGAAGGTGGCGGCTCCTACAATGAGCAGTTCTTC.

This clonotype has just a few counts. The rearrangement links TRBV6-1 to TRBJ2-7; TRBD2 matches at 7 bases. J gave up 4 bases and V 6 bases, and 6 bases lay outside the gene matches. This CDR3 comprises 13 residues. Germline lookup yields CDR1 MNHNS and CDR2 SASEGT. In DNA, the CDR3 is TGTGCCAGCAGGTGGGGGAGGGCGTACGAGCAGTACTTC. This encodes CASRWGRAYEQYF.

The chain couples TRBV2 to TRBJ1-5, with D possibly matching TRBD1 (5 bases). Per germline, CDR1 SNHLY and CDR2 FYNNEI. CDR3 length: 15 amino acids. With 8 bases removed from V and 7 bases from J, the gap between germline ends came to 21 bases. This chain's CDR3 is CASGGSSEGFQPQHF. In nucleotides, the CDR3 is TGTGCCAGCGGGGGGAGTAGTGAGGGTTTCCAGCCCCAGCATTTT.

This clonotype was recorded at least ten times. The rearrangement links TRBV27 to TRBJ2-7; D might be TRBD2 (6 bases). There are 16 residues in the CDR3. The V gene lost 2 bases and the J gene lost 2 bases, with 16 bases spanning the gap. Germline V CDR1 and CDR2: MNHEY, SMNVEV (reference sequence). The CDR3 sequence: CASSLKGTLPAYEQYF. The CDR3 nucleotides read TGTGCCAGCAGTTTAAAAGGGACTCTCCCCGCCTACGAGCAGTACTTC.

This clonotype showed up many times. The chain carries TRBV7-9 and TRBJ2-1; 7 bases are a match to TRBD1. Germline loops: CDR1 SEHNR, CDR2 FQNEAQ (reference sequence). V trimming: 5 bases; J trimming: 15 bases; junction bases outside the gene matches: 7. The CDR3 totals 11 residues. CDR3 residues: CASSQAGGGFF. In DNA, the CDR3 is TGTGCCAGCAGCCAAGCAGGGGGTGGGTTCTTC. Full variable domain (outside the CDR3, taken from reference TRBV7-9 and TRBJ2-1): DTGVSQNPRHKITKRGQNVTFRCDPISEHNRLYWYRQTLGQGPEFLTYFQNEAQLEKSRLLSDRFSAERPKGSFSTLEIQRTEQGDSAMYLCASSQAGGGFFGPGTRLTVL.

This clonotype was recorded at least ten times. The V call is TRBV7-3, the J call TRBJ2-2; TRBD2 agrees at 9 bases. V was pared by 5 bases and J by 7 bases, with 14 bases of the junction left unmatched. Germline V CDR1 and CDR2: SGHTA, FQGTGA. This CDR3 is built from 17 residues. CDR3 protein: CASSNQGLALTGGELFF. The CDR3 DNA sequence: TGTGCCAGCAGCAACCAGGGACTAGCCTTAACGGGCGGGGAGCTGTTTTTT.

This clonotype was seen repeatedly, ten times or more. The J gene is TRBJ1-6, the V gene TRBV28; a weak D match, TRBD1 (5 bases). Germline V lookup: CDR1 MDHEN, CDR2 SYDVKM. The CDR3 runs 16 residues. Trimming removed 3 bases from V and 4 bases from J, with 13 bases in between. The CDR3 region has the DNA TGTGCCAGCAGTTTGGCACCCCAGGGTTATAATTCACCCCTCCACTTT. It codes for CASSLAPQGYNSPLHF. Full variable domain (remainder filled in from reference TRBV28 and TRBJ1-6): DVKVTQSSRYLVKRTGEKVFLECVQDMDHENMFWYRQDPGLGLRLIYFSYDVKMKEKGDIPEGYSVSREKKERFSLILESASTNQTSMYLCASSLAPQGYNSPLHFGNGTRLTVT.

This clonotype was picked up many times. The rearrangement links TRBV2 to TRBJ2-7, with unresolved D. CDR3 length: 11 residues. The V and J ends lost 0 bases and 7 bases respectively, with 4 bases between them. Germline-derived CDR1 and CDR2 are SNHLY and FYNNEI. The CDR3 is CASSEAWEQYF. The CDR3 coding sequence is TGTGCCAGCAGTGAAGCGTGGGAGCAGTACTTC.

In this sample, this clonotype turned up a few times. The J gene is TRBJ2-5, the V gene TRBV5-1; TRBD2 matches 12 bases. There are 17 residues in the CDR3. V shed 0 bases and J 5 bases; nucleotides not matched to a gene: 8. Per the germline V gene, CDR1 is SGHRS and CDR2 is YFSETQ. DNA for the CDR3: TGCGCCAGCAGCTTGGCCGGACTAGCGGGATTATCTGAGACCCAGTACTTC. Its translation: CASSLAGLAGLSETQYF.

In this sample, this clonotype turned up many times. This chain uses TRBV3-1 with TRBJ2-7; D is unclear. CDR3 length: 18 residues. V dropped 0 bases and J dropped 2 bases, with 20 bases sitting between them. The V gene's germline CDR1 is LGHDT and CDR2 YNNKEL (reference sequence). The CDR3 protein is CASSQDGADGPDPYEQYF. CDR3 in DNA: TGTGCCAGCAGCCAAGATGGTGCTGATGGGCCCGATCCCTACGAGCAGTACTTC.